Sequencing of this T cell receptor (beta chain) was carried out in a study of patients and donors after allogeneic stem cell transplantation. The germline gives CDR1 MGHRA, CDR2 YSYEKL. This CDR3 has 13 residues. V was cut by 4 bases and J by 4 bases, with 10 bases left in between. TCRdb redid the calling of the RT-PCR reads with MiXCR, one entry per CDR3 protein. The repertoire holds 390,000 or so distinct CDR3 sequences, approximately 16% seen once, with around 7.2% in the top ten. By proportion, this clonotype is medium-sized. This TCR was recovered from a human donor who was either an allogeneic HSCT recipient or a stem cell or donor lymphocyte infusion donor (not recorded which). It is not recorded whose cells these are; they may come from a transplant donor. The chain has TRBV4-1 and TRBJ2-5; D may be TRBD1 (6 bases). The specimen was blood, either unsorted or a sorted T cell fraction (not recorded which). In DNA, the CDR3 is TGCGCCAGCAGCCCCCAGGGGATAGAGACCCAGTACTTC. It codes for CASSPQGIETQYF.